Below are 22 T cell receptor beta chains sequenced from a single sample in a study of molecular identifiers for immune sequencing clone quantification (dated by TCRdb to 2016 to 2019). Libraries were prepared through PCR. The sample was run on a NextSeq 500. The raw public reads went through TCRdb reprocessing: fastp at Q25, MiXCR clone calling, in-frame beta chains kept. Duplicate CDR3 protein sequences are folded into a single record with the most common DNA and genes. The sample yields over 550,000 distinct CDR3 sequences; roughly 25% were counted once. The ten most abundant clones make up approximately 0.75% of the sample. Sequenced: naive CD8+ T cells from blood, with Jurkat cell RNA spiked in. The sample's cell subset or site, from its label and the paper: FACS-sorted CD8+CD4-CCR7+CD45RA+ naive T cells. The receptor source for this set is a human donor in good health. Some libraries in this study had Jurkat cell RNA spiked in.

This clonotype was recorded many times. This chain connects TRBV6-2 or TRBV6-3 to TRBJ1-1, with D unclear. Per germline, CDR1 MNHEY and CDR2 SVGEGT. Trimming cost V 2 bases and J 6 bases, with 10 bases left between them. The CDR3 totals 13 residues. The CDR3 region is CASSYLGVPEAFF. The CDR3 DNA reads TGTGCCAGCAGTTACCTTGGGGTACCTGAAGCTTTCTTT.

The rearrangement joins TRBV5-6 to TRBJ1-1; no firm D call. The germline V gene encodes CDR1 SGHDT and CDR2 YYEEEE. The CDR3 sequence is 13 residues long. V was clipped by 3 bases and J by 4 bases, with 10 bases between them. The DNA of the CDR3 is TGTGCCAGCAGCTCCTGGACGGCCACTGAAGCTTTCTTT. Residues: CASSSWTATEAFF.

This clonotype occurred many times. The chain is built from TRBV5-1 and TRBJ2-3, with 8 bases that match TRBD2. Germline V gene sequence: CDR1 SGHRS, CDR2 YFSETQ. The junction had 8 bases not matched to a gene; V was cut back by 6 bases and J by 5 bases. The CDR3 runs to 14 residues. The CDR3 spells CASTLGGRRDTQYF. In DNA form, the CDR3 reads TGCGCCAGCACCCTGGGCGGGAGGAGAGATACGCAGTATTTT. The variable domain in full, completed from reference TRBV5-1 and TRBJ2-3, reads KAGVTQTPRYLIKTRGQQVTLSCSPISGHRSVSWYQQTPGQGLQFLFEYFSETQRNKGNFPGRFSGRQFSNSRSEMNVSTLELGDSALYLCASTLGGRRDTQYFGPGTRLTVL.

This clonotype was seen repeatedly, ten times or more. V gene TRBV13 combines with J gene TRBJ2-3, with unresolved D. V lost 5 bases to trimming and J lost 5 bases, with 11 bases between them. The CDR3 is made up of 13 amino acids. Germline assignment: CDR1 PRHDT and CDR2 FYEKMQ (reference sequence). In DNA, the CDR3 is TGTGCCAGCAGCGCCGTACCGGGAGATACGCAGTATTTT. It encodes CASSAVPGDTQYF.

The chain employs TRBV28 and TRBJ1-1; D unresolved. The CDR3 consists of 14 residues. Trimming took off 1 base at V and 5 bases at J, with 11 bases between the two ends. CDR1 and CDR2 (germline): MDHEN, SYDVKM. Here the CDR3 reads CASSLYDLGTEAFF. DNA of the CDR3: TGTGCCAGCAGTTTATATGACCTGGGGACTGAAGCTTTCTTT. Together with reference TRBV28 and TRBJ1-1, the CDR3 gives the full variable domain: DVKVTQSSRYLVKRTGEKVFLECVQDMDHENMFWYRQDPGLGLRLIYFSYDVKMKEKGDIPEGYSVSREKKERFSLILESASTNQTSMYLCASSLYDLGTEAFFGQGTRLTVV.

About this clonotype itself: A much larger clone is a single base away; this may be a read error. This chain joins TRBV7-2 and TRBJ2-1; 9 nucleotides agree with TRBD2. The CDR3 totals 19 residues. The V gene's germline CDR1 is SGHTA and CDR2 FQGNSA. The DNA for the CDR3 is TGTGCCAGCAGCCCTGTTGGGCTAGCGGGACGAGACTCCTACAATGAGCAGTCCTTC. Its translation is CASSPVGLAGRDSYNEQSF.

In this sample, this clonotype turned up a few times. The chain has TRBV20-1 and TRBJ1-4; 10 bases fit TRBD1. Per germline, CDR1 DFQATT and CDR2 SNEGSKA (reference sequence). The CDR3 has 15 residues. J lost 7 bases, V lost 5 bases, and 10 bases had no gene match. CDR3 sequence: CSAPPRRTGGEKLFF. For the CDR3, the DNA is TGCAGTGCTCCCCCGCGGCGGACAGGGGGTGAAAAACTGTTTTTT.

As to this clonotype: A much larger clone lies one base from this, so it may be a read error. The rearrangement uses TRBV7-2 and TRBJ1-6; 9 bases map to TRBD1. CDR3 size: 16 residues. Germline lookup yields CDR1 SGHTA and CDR2 FQGNSA. CDR3 nucleotide sequence: TGTGCCAGCAGCTCCACCGGGACAGGGTCTAGATCACCCCCCCACTTT. Encoded protein: CASSSTGTGSRSPPHF.

This clonotype has a count of ten or more. The V call is TRBV4-2, the J call TRBJ2-3; a possible D gene is TRBD2 (5 bases). The V gene lost 0 bases and the J gene lost 3 bases, with 13 bases spanning the gap. The germline gives CDR1 LGHNA, CDR2 YNFKEQ. The CDR3 loop spans 16 amino acids. The CDR3 loop reads CASSQDSSLGTDTQYF. The CDR3 DNA sequence: TGTGCCAGCAGCCAAGATTCTAGCCTCGGAACAGATACGCAGTATTTT.

This clonotype came up a few times. This chain joins TRBV12-3 or TRBV12-4 and TRBJ2-3, with D perhaps given as TRBD1 or TRBD2 (6 bases each). The germline V and J ends were trimmed by 4 bases and 2 bases, with 13 bases remaining between them. The CDR3 has 15 amino acids. This CDR3 is CASSWLGGFTDTQYF. As DNA, the CDR3 is TGTGCCAGCAGTTGGTTAGGGGGGTTCACAGATACGCAGTATTTT.

This clonotype was observed a handful of times. The chain links TRBV12-3 or TRBV12-4 to TRBJ2-2, with no clear D. Trimming removed 0 bases at V and 10 bases at J, with 6 bases between. The CDR3 is 12 residues long. The CDR3 DNA follows: TGTGCCAGCAGTTTAGCTAGCAAGGAGCTGTTTTTT. It encodes CASSLASKELFF.

This clonotype came up many times. J is TRBJ1-1 and V is TRBV29-1; perhaps TRBD1 as D (6 bases). The CDR3 is 13 amino acids. Germline CDR1 is SQVTM and CDR2 is ANQGSEA. With 1 base removed from V and 7 bases from J, the gap between germline ends came to 13 bases. DNA of the CDR3: TGCAGCGTTGAAGGTATCAGGGGCTTTGAAGCTTTCTTT. Its translation is CSVEGIRGFEAFF.

At least ten counts were recorded for this clonotype. This chain joins TRBV29-1 and TRBJ2-5; 10 nucleotides line up with TRBD1. The V gene end was trimmed by 5 bases and the J gene end by 5 bases; junction bases not matched to a gene: 11. Looked up from germline, CDR1 is SQVTM and CDR2 is ANQGSEA. The CDR3 totals 15 residues. CDR3 nucleotides: TGCAGCGTTACCCCCGGGACAGGGGTTGTCGAGACCCAGTACTTC. It encodes CSVTPGTGVVETQYF.

As to this clonotype: Possible read error: a much larger clone is one base away. The CDR3 nucleotides read TGTGCCAGCAGCTCTTGGACAGAAGGAGATACGCAGCATTTT. Translation: CASSSWTEGDTQHF. V gene TRBV5-3 combines with J gene TRBJ2-3, with D possibly TRBD1 on 6 matching bases. The J call may be mistaken, given a closer DNA end match to TRBJ1-5. TRBV5-3 is placed among ORFs of uncertain function. The CDR3 is 14 residues long.

The chain carries TRBV5-6 and TRBJ1-1, with D perhaps TRBD1 (5 bases). This CDR3 region has 13 residues. Germline V gene data show CDR1 as SGHDT and CDR2 as YYEEEE. Trimming left V 3 bases short and J 9 bases short, with 15 bases between. The CDR3 nucleotides read TGTGCCAGCAGCTCGCGGGGGGGGGGTCAAGCTTTCTTT. Translation: CASSSRGGGQAFF.

This clonotype was counted ten times or more. This chain connects TRBV9 to TRBJ2-3, with 8 nucleotides matching TRBD2. Germline assignment: CDR1 SGDLS and CDR2 YYNGEE. Trimming at V came to 3 bases and at J to 3 bases, leaving 9 bases not matched to a gene. This CDR3 is built from 16 residues. CDR3 coding DNA: TGTGCCAGCAGCGGGGGGGATAGCGGGGCGACAGATACGCAGTATTTT. Residues: CASSGGDSGATDTQYF.

This clonotype was seen once. This may be a read error, as it is one base from a much larger clone. The chain employs TRBV19 and TRBJ1-5; a possible D gene is TRBD1 (6 bases). This CDR3 spans 15 amino acids. Germline CDR1 reads LNHDA; CDR2 reads SQIVND (reference sequence). CDR3 bases: TGTGCAGCAGGGGTCTCTTCTTATAACAATCAGCCCCAGCATTTT. Protein sequence: CAAGVSSYNNQPQHF.

This rearrangement joins TRBV9 to TRBJ2-1; unclear D gene. CDR3 length: 12 amino acids. Germline V gene data show CDR1 as SGDLS and CDR2 as YYNGEE. V shed 0 bases and J shed 5 bases, with 3 bases lying between them. The CDR3 DNA sequence: TGTGCCAGCAGCGTAGCCCACAATGAGCAGTTCTTC. Protein sequence: CASSVAHNEQFF.

V usage is TRBV19 and J usage is TRBJ2-5; 7 nucleotides line up with TRBD2. Trimming took 8 bases from V and 6 from J; bases not matched to a gene: 9. CDR1 and CDR2 from the germline V gene are LNHDA and SQIVND (reference sequence). The CDR3 runs to 13 residues. DNA for the CDR3: TGTGCCAGTCCTGGACTAGTAGTAAAGACCCAGTACTTC. This gives the protein CASPGLVVKTQYF.

This clonotype was observed at least ten times. V gene TRBV20-1 combines with J gene TRBJ1-1; TRBD1 matches at 7 bases. The CDR3 totals 16 residues. V dropped 0 bases and J dropped 5; count of bases not matched to a gene: 12. Germline CDR1 and CDR2: DFQATT and SNEGSKA (reference sequence). The CDR3 nucleotides are TGCAGTGCTAGAGATGAAGGAATTCAGGGGGTTACTGAAGCTTTCTTT. It translates to CSARDEGIQGVTEAFF.

The V call is TRBV6-5, the J call TRBJ2-2; no clear D. V shed 3 bases and J shed 7 bases, with 12 bases lying between them. Germline lookup yields CDR1 MNHEY and CDR2 SVGAGI. The CDR3 length is 14 residues. The CDR3 sequence: CASSYQRSGGELFF. The DNA for the CDR3 is TGTGCCAGCAGTTATCAAAGGTCAGGCGGGGAGCTGTTTTTT.

This clonotype was picked up many times. This chain connects TRBV25-1 to TRBJ2-3; the match to TRBD2 covers 7 bases. With V trimmed by 3 bases and J by 2 bases, 8 bases remained unmatched. The germline CDR1 and CDR2 sequences are MGHDK and SYGVNS. The CDR3 is made up of 16 amino acids. CDR3 protein: CASSEDSGRTTDTQYF. CDR3 in DNA: TGTGCCAGCAGTGAGGATAGCGGGCGGACCACAGATACGCAGTATTTT. Looking up the rest from reference TRBV25-1 and TRBJ2-3 gives the full variable domain: EADIYQTPRYLVIGTGKKITLECSQTMGHDKMYWYQQDPGMELHLIHYSYGVNSTEKGDLSSESTVSRIRTEHFPLTLESARPSHTSQYLCASSEDSGRTTDTQYFGPGTRLTVL.